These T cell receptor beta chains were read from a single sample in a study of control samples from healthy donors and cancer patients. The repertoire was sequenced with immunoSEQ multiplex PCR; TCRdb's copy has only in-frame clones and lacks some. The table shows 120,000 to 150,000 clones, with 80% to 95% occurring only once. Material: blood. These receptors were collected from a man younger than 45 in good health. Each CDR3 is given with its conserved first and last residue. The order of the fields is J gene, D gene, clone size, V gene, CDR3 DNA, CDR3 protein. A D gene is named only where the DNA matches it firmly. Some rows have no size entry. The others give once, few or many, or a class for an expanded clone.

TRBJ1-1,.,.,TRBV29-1,TGCAGCGTTGATTGGGGTGGACACGAAGCTTTCTTT,CSVDWGGHEAFF
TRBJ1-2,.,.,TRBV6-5,TGTGCCAGCTGTCTTCAGATTCCCACTAACTATGGCTACACCTTC,CASCLQIPTNYGYTF
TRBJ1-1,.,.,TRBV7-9,TGTGCCAGCAGCTTGTCGGGGATCGTGAATGAAGCTTTCTTT,CASSLSGIVNEAFF
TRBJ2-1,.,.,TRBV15,TGTGCCACCGACAGTTACAATGAGCAGTTCTTC,CATDSYNEQFF
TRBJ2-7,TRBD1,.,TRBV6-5,TGTGCCAGCAGCCCGGACAGGGGACGACTCTACGAGCAGTACTTC,CASSPDRGRLYEQYF
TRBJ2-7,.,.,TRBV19,TGTGCCAGTAGTGCTATCGGGACACAATTCTCCTACGAGCAGTACTTC,CASSAIGTQFSYEQYF
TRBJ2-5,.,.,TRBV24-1,TGTGCCACCAGTTCGGGGGATAGGTACCAAGAGACCCAGTACTTC,CATSSGDRYQETQYF
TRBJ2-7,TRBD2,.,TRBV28,TGTGCCACCCAACGCCCGGGACTAGCGGGAATGTCGTACGAGCAGTACTTC,CATQRPGLAGMSYEQYF
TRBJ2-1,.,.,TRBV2,TGTGCCAGCAGTTGGGAGTCCCCCAATGAGCAGTTCTTC,CASSWESPNEQFF
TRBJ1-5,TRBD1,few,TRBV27,TGTGCCAGCAGTCCCGGACAGGTCAATCAGCCCCAGCATTTT,CASSPGQVNQPQHF
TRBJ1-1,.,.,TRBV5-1,TGCGCCAGCAGCTTCGGACAAGTGAACACTGAAGCTTTCTTT,CASSFGQVNTEAFF
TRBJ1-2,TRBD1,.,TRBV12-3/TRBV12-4,TGTGCCAGCACGAGAGGGACAGGGGCTGGCTACACCTTC,CASTRGTGAGYTF
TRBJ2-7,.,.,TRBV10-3,TGTGCCATCAGTGCAGGGGCGGACCCTAGAGGCGAGCAGTACTTC,CAISAGADPRGEQYF
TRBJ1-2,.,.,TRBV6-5,TGTGCCAGCATCCACAGGGTTTATGGCTACACCTTC,CASIHRVYGYTF